A selection of T cell receptor beta chains follows, all from one sample in a study of long-term antiretroviral therapy in people with HIV. TCRdb's table, derived via immunoSEQ multiplex PCR, lists solely in-frame clones and lacks some. The sample lists 15,000 to 20,000 clones, approximately 95% occurring once. Material: unsorted PBMCs, obtained around 10 years after starting antiretroviral therapy. The receptor set was obtained from a man aged 30 to 39 with HIV. The CDR3 runs from the conserved cysteine through the conserved F or W. The D gene is left open where the match is weak. Only some rows state a clone size, as once, few, many or a class for expanded clones.

TRBV15,-,-,TRBJ2-2,TGTGCCACCAGCAGAGATCGGGACGGGGGGGAGCTGTTTTTT,CATSRDRDGGELFF
TRBV2,-,-,TRBJ2-3,TGTGCCAGCCACCCGGGAGCGGCTAGCACAGATACGCAGTATTTT,CASHPGAASTDTQYF
TRBV7-2,-,-,TRBJ2-7,TGTGCCAGCAGCCAGAGCACAGAGCATTTCGACTACGAGCAGTACTTC,CASSQSTEHFDYEQYF
TRBV10-3,-,TRBD1,TRBJ2-3,TGTGCCATCAAGGGGACAGGGGTTAGCACAGATACGCAGTATTTT,CAIKGTGVSTDTQYF
TRBV5-1,-,TRBD1,TRBJ2-7,TGCGCCAGCAGCTTGGAGGGGACAGGGGCCTCCTACGAGCAGTACTTC,CASSLEGTGASYEQYF
TRBV18,-,-,TRBJ1-5,TGTGCCAGCTCACCAGTTGGTTTAGATCAGCCCCAGCATTTT,CASSPVGLDQPQHF
TRBV28,few,-,TRBJ1-6,TGTGCCAGCAGTTTAACGGGGAGCTCCTATAATTCACCCCTCCACTTT,CASSLTGSSYNSPLHF
TRBV30,-,-,TRBJ1-6,TGTGCCTGGAGCCGGGACACGGAGTCACCCCTCCACTTT,CAWSRDTESPLHF
TRBV4-1,-,TRBD1,TRBJ1-6,TGCGCCAGCAGCCAGGGATCGGGACAGGATAATTCACCCCTCCACTTT,CASSQGSGQDNSPLHF
TRBV28,-,-,TRBJ1-6,TGTGCCAGCAGTTTGTTAGAGGGTTCACCCCTCCACTTT,CASSLLEGSPLHF
TRBV9,once,-,TRBJ1-6,TGTGCCAGCAGCGTAGCGGCCCAACTATATAATTCACCCCTCCACTTT,CASSVAAQLYNSPLHF
TRBV9,-,-,TRBJ1-1,TGTGCCAGCAGCTCAGATTTACAGGCCGTTTCTGAAGCTTTCTTT,CASSSDLQAVSEAFF
TRBV27,-,-,TRBJ1-5,TGTGCCAGCAGTTTAGAAGGTGGAGAGAATCAGCCCCAGCATTTT,CASSLEGGENQPQHF
TRBV7-3,-,-,TRBJ2-3,TGTGCCAGCAGCCCACGGGGGGCGGGTACAGATACGCAGTATTTT,CASSPRGAGTDTQYF
TRBV28,once,-,TRBJ1-2,TGTGCCAGCAGTTTAAATAACTATGGCTACACCTTC,CASSLNNYGYTF
TRBV27,-,-,TRBJ1-6,TGTGCCAGCAGTTTATTGGGGGGTAATAATTCACCCCTCCACTTT,CASSLLGGNNSPLHF
TRBV6-6,-,TRBD1,TRBJ2-7,TGTGCCAGCAGAGGGGACAGGGGATCAAACGAGCAGTACTTC,CASRGDRGSNEQYF
TRBV2,-,-,TRBJ1-2,TGTGCCAGCAGTGAGACGGGACTTACGTATGGCTACACCTTC,CASSETGLTYGYTF
TRBV5-6,-,-,TRBJ2-2,TGTGCCAGCAGCGATATGACCACCGGGGAGCTGTTTTTT,CASSDMTTGELFF
TRBV5-1,-,-,TRBJ2-1,TGCGCCAGCAGCTTCACGACGGGGACACACAATGAGCAGTTCTTC,CASSFTTGTHNEQFF
TRBV5-5,few,-,TRBJ2-2,TGTGCCAGCAGCTTCGGAGGCAACACCGGGGAGCTGTTTTTT,CASSFGGNTGELFF
TRBV28,-,-,TRBJ1-4,TGTGCCAGCAGTTTACCCGATAATGAAAAACTGTTTTTT,CASSLPDNEKLFF
TRBV10-3,-,-,TRBJ1-3,TGTGCCATCAGTGAAGAAACCAAAGCTGGAAACACCATATATTTT,CAISEETKAGNTIYF
TRBV6-5,-,-,TRBJ2-1,TGTGCCAGCAGTTACGACGGGACCGGCAATGAGCAGTTCTTC,CASSYDGTGNEQFF
TRBV6-1,-,TRBD1,TRBJ1-4,TGTGCCAGTAACAGGGGCGCTGAAAAACTGTTTTTT,CASNRGAEKLFF
TRBV5-1,-,-,TRBJ2-2,TGCGCCAGCAGCGCCACGAACACCGGGGAGCTGTTTTTT,CASSATNTGELFF
TRBV2,-,-,TRBJ1-1,TGTGCCAGCAGTGAATTAGGGGAGGACACTGAAGCTTTCTTT,CASSELGEDTEAFF
TRBV29-1,-,TRBD2,TRBJ2-5,TGCAGCGTTGGCCTAGCGGGGGGTCTCCAAGAGACCCAGTACTTC,CSVGLAGGLQETQYF
TRBV29-1,-,TRBD2,TRBJ2-7,TGCAGCGTTGAAGGTCCTACTAGCGGGGGCTATTACGAGCAGTACTTC,CSVEGPTSGGYYEQYF
TRBV4-1,-,-,TRBJ1-1,TGCGCCAGCAGCCCTCCGGGACCCCGTGGAACTGAAGCTTTCTTT,CASSPPGPRGTEAFF
TRBV2,-,TRBD1,TRBJ1-1,TGTGCCAGCATCCGGACAGGGGGTAACACTGAAGCTTTCTTT,CASIRTGGNTEAFF
TRBV5-5,-,-,TRBJ1-1,TGTGCCAGCAGCGTAGAGGAAGCTGAAGCTTTCTTT,CASSVEEAEAFF
TRBV29-1,-,TRBD1,TRBJ1-5,TGCAGCGCTACGACAGGGCAGGGACAGCCCCAGCATTTT,CSATTGQGQPQHF
TRBV7-8,-,-,TRBJ1-2,TGTGCCAGCAGCCCCCGGACGGGCACTAACTATGGCTACACCTTC,CASSPRTGTNYGYTF
TRBV18,-,-,TRBJ1-2,TGTGCCAGCTCACCACCTGGCAATTCCTATGGCTACACCTTC,CASSPPGNSYGYTF
TRBV20-1,-,-,TRBJ2-1,TGCAGTGCTAGCGAGCACAATGAGCAGTTCTTC,CSASEHNEQFF
TRBV5-1,few,TRBD2,TRBJ2-3,TGCGCCAGCTGCCCGCTAGCGGAGCCCACAGATACGCAGTATTTT,CASCPLAEPTDTQYF
TRBV18,-,-,TRBJ1-1,TGTGCCAGCTCACACTCGACGGGGAACACTGAAGCTTTCTTT,CASSHSTGNTEAFF
TRBV6-1,few,TRBD1,TRBJ2-3,TGTGCCAGCAGTGAAGCGCAGGGGGGCACAGATACGCAGTATTTT,CASSEAQGGTDTQYF
TRBV5-1,-,-,TRBJ1-1,TGCGCCAGCAGCTTAGGCCCCGGGGGCGGAGCTTTCTTT,CASSLGPGGGAFF
TRBV11-3,-,-,TRBJ2-2,TGTGCCAGCAGCTTAGCAGTGAACACCGGGGAGCTGTTTTTT,CASSLAVNTGELFF
TRBV7-8,once,-,TRBJ2-5,TGTGCCAGCAGCTACTCATCGACGTACCAAGAGACCCAGTACTTC,CASSYSSTYQETQYF
TRBV6-5,-,-,TRBJ1-1,TGTGCCAGCCAGGCCCCGGGGACTGAAGCTTTCTTT,CASQAPGTEAFF
TRBV9,once,-,TRBJ1-2,TGTGCCAGCAGCGTAATGGGTGGCTATGGCTACACCTTC,CASSVMGGYGYTF
TRBV7-9,-,-,TRBJ1-4,TGTGCCAGCAGCCCCGGGATAAATAATGAAAAACTGTTTTTT,CASSPGINNEKLFF
TRBV27,-,TRBD1,TRBJ1-5,TGTGCCAGCAGAGGGGGACAGAGCAATCAGCCCCAGCATTTT,CASRGGQSNQPQHF
TRBV19,once,TRBD2,TRBJ2-3,TGTGCCAGTAGGCCATTAGCGGGGGCCACAGATACGCAGTATTTT,CASRPLAGATDTQYF
TRBV19,-,-,TRBJ1-5,TGTGCCAGTAGTATAGGCAGGGAAATAATCCACCAGCATTTT,CASSIGREIIHQHF
TRBV5-1,once,TRBD1,TRBJ2-2,TGCGCCAGCAGCTTGTATCCCCGGGACAGCTACACCGGGGAGCTGTTTTTT,CASSLYPRDSYTGELFF
TRBV5-4,-,TRBD2,TRBJ2-3,TGTGCCAGCAGCTTGGATCTAGCGGGGGGTATCTTGGCAGATACGCAGTATTTT,CASSLDLAGGILADTQYF
TRBV9,-,-,TRBJ2-3,TGTGCCAGCAACGTGCAGGGGTCTAGCACAGATACGCAGTATTTT,CASNVQGSSTDTQYF
TRBV20-1,-,-,TRBJ2-7,TGCAGTGCTTGGGGGGCCTACGAGCAGTACTTC,CSAWGAYEQYF
TRBV11-3,-,-,TRBJ2-3,TGTGCCAGCAGCCTCCAGGGCACAGATACGCAGTATTTT,CASSLQGTDTQYF